A single T cell receptor beta chain is shown here with its context. V was pared by 6 bases and J by 8 bases, with 20 bases between. The CDR3 sequence is 15 residues long. CDR1 and CDR2 (germline): MNHNS, SASEGT. Assay: immunoSEQ multiplex PCR; the TCRdb copy retains only in-frame clones and omits some. Here the sample spans 55,000 to 70,000 clones, roughly 80% being singletons. This sample is drawn from a study of OX40 agonist ivuxolimab in advanced cancers. Study at large: Patients received intravenous ivuxolimab every 2 weeks at 0.01 to 10 mg/kg. Participants could have had prior anti-PD-1, anti-PD-L1 or anti-CTLA-4 therapy, and around 40% had some. Participants averaged approximately 65 years of age (range about 23 to 90) and were 82.7% male.

The material sequenced was CD4+ or CD8+ T cells sorted from blood, taken in a trial of the OX40 agonist ivuxolimab. The chain has TRBV6-1 and TRBJ2-1; tentative D call: TRBD1 (6 bases). This sequence was found in an adult with an advanced solid tumor such as melanoma, head and neck, liver or kidney cancer. CDR3: CASRRQGFSAYEQFF. The CDR3 DNA reads as TGTGCCAGCAGAAGGCAGGGGTTTTCGGCTTATGAGCAGTTCTTC.